This T cell receptor (beta chain) was obtained from a study of blood T cell repertoires in COVID-19. The method was immunoSEQ multiplex PCR; TCRdb's version includes in-frame clones alone and lacks a portion of them. The sample includes about 140,000 clones, 80% of them seen just once. This CDR3 contains 17 residues. CDR1 is LNHDA, CDR2 SQIVND, per germline (reference sequence). V was cut by 7 bases and J by 0 bases, with 16 bases left in between. What was sequenced was peripheral blood. This receptor was obtained from a man aged 70 or older who had recovered from COVID-19. This sequence joins TRBV19 and TRBJ2-6, with D possibly TRBD1 on 5 matching bases. CDR3 coding DNA: TGTGCCAGTACCCCAGGTACAGGAGCCTCTGGGGCCAACGTCCTGACTTTC. This sequence encodes CASTPGTGASGANVLTF.